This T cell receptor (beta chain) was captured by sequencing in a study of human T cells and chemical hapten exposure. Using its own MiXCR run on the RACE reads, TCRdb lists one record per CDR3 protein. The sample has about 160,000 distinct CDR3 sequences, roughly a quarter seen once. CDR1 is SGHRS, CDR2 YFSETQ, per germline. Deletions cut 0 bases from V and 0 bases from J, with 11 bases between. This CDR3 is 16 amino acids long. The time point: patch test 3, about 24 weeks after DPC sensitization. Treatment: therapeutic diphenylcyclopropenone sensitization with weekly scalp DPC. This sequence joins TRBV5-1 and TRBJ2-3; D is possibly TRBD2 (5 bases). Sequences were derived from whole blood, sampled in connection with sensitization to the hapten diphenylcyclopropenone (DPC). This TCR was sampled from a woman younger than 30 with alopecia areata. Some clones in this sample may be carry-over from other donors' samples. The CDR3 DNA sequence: TGCGCCAGCAGCTTGGTATTAGGAGGTAGCACAGATACGCAGTATTTT. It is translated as CASSLVLGGSTDTQYF.